The 9 T cell receptor beta chains presented below share a single source sample, sequenced in a study of cytomegalovirus exposure and HLA in healthy donors. The primer mix had 60 Vbeta and 13 Jbeta primers. Some clones are missing from TCRdb's copy, which holds only in-frame ones; the method was immunoSEQ multiplex PCR. The sample consists of about 110,000 clones, roughly 84% of them appearing once. The sequenced sample consisted of PBMCs. These TCRs come from a man younger than 40 in good health and CMV-seropositive.

V usage is TRBV27 and J usage is TRBJ1-5, with D tentatively TRBD1 (5 bases). The ends were cut back, 7 bases at V and 6 bases at J, with 16 bases in the middle. The CDR3 loop spans 14 amino acids. Germline CDR1 reads MNHEY; CDR2 reads SMNVEV (reference sequence). CDR3: CASTMNGAAQPQHF. For the CDR3, the DNA is TGTGCCAGCACCATGAATGGGGCGGCTCAGCCCCAGCATTTT.

This clone was counted between two and nine times. The chain carries TRBV25-1 and TRBJ1-4; 8 bases agree with TRBD1. Unmatched junction bases numbered 2, after V lost 4 bases and J lost 1 base. The germline V gene has CDR1 MGHDK and CDR2 SYGVNS. The CDR3 consists of 15 residues. In DNA form, the CDR3 reads TGTGCCAGCAGTGCCAGGGGGCGAACTAATGAAAAACTGTTTTTT. The encoded protein is CASSARGRTNEKLFF.

The sample holds one count of this clone. The chain combines TRBV4-1 with TRBJ2-1; 10 bases match TRBD2. The V gene's germline CDR1 is MGHRA and CDR2 YSYEKL. The CDR3 covers 18 residues. V shed 4 bases and J 8 bases; nucleotides not matched to a gene: 17. CDR3 sequence reads: CASSRPDFLAGGIDEQFF. The CDR3 nucleotides read TGCGCCAGCAGCCGGCCGGATTTTTTAGCGGGGGGTATAGATGAGCAGTTCTTC.

This clone was found a few times. This sequence joins TRBV5-6 and TRBJ1-1; D ambiguous. Per germline, CDR1 SGHDT and CDR2 YYEEEE. The CDR3 sequence is 14 residues long. V was shortened by 0 bases and J by 1 base, with 7 bases between the two germline ends. The CDR3 sequence: CASSLVRGNTEAFF. The DNA of the CDR3 is TGTGCCAGCAGCTTGGTTCGGGGGAACACTGAAGCTTTCTTT.

The chain recombines TRBV7-2 with TRBJ1-2; the D gene is possibly TRBD1 (6 bases). The CDR3 extends over 15 amino acids. The ends were cut back, 2 bases at V and 5 bases at J, with 15 bases in the middle. Germline V gives CDR1 SGHTA, CDR2 FQGNSA. The CDR3 region is CASSLRSGEEYGYTF. The CDR3 bases are TGTGCCAGCAGCTTAAGATCAGGGGAAGAATATGGCTACACCTTC.

This rearrangement joins TRBV6-6 to TRBJ2-1, with 13 bases that match TRBD2. V gave up 7 bases and J gave up 6 bases; unmatched junction bases: 9. The CDR3 has 16 amino acids. Germline CDR1 reads MNHNY; CDR2 reads SVGAGI (reference sequence). CDR3 sequence: CASTRGTSGAGNEQFF. DNA for the CDR3: TGTGCCAGCACCCGGGGGACTAGCGGGGCGGGCAATGAGCAGTTCTTC.

The table lists this clone with a few counts. The gene calls are TRBV30 and TRBJ1-6; tentatively, D is TRBD1 (6 bases). The CDR3 runs 12 residues. Trimming left V 5 bases short and J 4 bases short, with 6 bases between. The V gene's germline CDR1 is GTSNPN and CDR2 SVGIG (reference sequence). The CDR3 is CAWDRYNSPLHF. The CDR3, as DNA: TGTGCCTGGGACAGGTATAATTCACCCCTCCACTTT. Together with reference TRBV30 and TRBJ1-6, the CDR3 gives the full variable domain: SQTIHQWPATLVQPVGSPLSLECTVEGTSNPNLYWYRQAAGRGLQLLFYSVGIGQISSEVPQNLSASRPQDRQFILSSKKLLLSDSGFYLCAWDRYNSPLHFGNGTRLTVT.

CDR3 loop: CASSRGAPGGNQPQHF. In DNA form, the CDR3 reads TGTGCCAGTAGCCGGGGGGCCCCGGGGGGCAATCAGCCCCAGCATTTT. This chain joins TRBV19 and TRBJ1-5; TRBD1 is a possible D gene (6 bases). Trimming cost V 6 bases and J 2 bases, with 17 bases left between them. Germline V gene lookup returns CDR1 LNHDA and CDR2 SQIVND (reference sequence). The length of the CDR3 is 16 residues.

The sample holds a few counts of this clone. The chain links TRBV6-1 to TRBJ2-2; D is uncertain. This CDR3 is 11 amino acids long. V was pared by 7 bases and J by 6 bases, with 6 bases between. The germline gives CDR1 MNHNS, CDR2 SASEGT. The CDR3 DNA reads TGTGCCAGCAACTTGGCCGGGGAGCTGTTTTTT. Its protein product is CASNLAGELFF.